The rows below give T cell receptor beta chains drawn from one sample of a study of beta chain features in type 1 diabetes. The data were produced by immunoSEQ multiplex PCR, yet TCRdb's version contains in-frame clones alone and is incomplete. Of approximately 730,000 clones in the sample, around an eighth were seen once. The sequenced material came from naive CD4+ T cells from blood. The source is a man in his late teens or twenties with type 1 diabetes. Each CDR3 is given with its conserved first and last residue. The D gene is left open where the match is weak. Not all rows give a size; the values are once, few, many and, for expanded clones, a class.

>TRBV7-2|TRBD2|once|TRBJ2-5
CASSPKGLAGGGVTQYF
TGTGCCAGCAGCCCAAAGGGACTAGCGGGGGGCGGCGTGACCCAGTACTTC
>TRBV4-2|NA|NA|TRBJ2-5
CASSQNGNQETQYF
TGTGCCAGCAGCCAAAATGGCAACCAAGAGACCCAGTACTTC
>TRBV7-6|NA|few|TRBJ1-1
CASSPKRTGNTEAFF
TGTGCCAGCAGCCCAAAGCGAACGGGAAACACTGAAGCTTTCTTT
>TRBV2|TRBD1|NA|TRBJ2-1
CASRSDRGSYNEQFF
TGTGCCAGCAGATCAGACAGGGGCTCCTACAATGAGCAGTTCTTC
>TRBV16|NA|few|TRBJ1-2
CASSQSGGSYGYTF
TGTGCCAGCAGCCAATCGGGGGGAAGCTATGGCTACACCTTC
>TRBV18|NA|NA|TRBJ1-4
CASSPLDRLNEKLFF
TGTGCCAGCTCACCATTAGACAGGCTTAATGAAAAACTGTTTTTT
>TRBV10-3|NA|few|TRBJ1-3
CAIRIPDGGNTIYF
TGTGCCATCAGGATCCCTGACGGAGGAAACACCATATATTTT
>TRBV6-6|NA|few|TRBJ2-5
CASSHSGETQYF
TGTGCCAGCAGTCACAGCGGGGAGACCCAGTACTTC
>TRBV7-9|NA|few|TRBJ2-3
CASSHGRQSTTDTQYF
TGTGCCAGCAGCCACGGCCGGCAGAGTACCACAGATACGCAGTATTTT
>TRBV27|TRBD1|few|TRBJ1-5
CASRPDRVPGQPQHF
TGTGCCAGCAGACCCGACAGGGTGCCAGGTCAGCCCCAGCATTTT
>TRBV29-1|NA|NA|TRBJ2-5
CSVGTVQETQYF
TGCAGCGTTGGGACAGTTCAAGAGACCCAGTACTTC
>TRBV6-1|NA|few|TRBJ1-2
CASSEESNQYGYTF
TGTGCCAGCAGTGAAGAGTCAAATCAATATGGCTACACCTTC
>TRBV30|NA|few|TRBJ1-1
CAWSGTVNTEAFF
TGTGCCTGGAGCGGGACGGTGAACACTGAAGCTTTCTTT
>TRBV5-1|NA|few|TRBJ2-3
CASSYEAVTRTDTQYF
TGCGCCAGCAGCTACGAGGCGGTGACAAGGACAGATACGCAGTATTTT
>TRBV29-1|TRBD1|few|TRBJ1-1
CSVQGRNTEAFF
TGCAGCGTACAGGGGAGGAACACTGAAGCTTTCTTT
>TRBV4-1|TRBD1|NA|TRBJ1-5
CASSQDPTGGFSNQPQHF
TGCGCCAGCAGCCAAGATCCGACAGGGGGCTTTAGCAATCAGCCCCAGCATTTT
>TRBV19|TRBD1|NA|TRBJ2-3
CASSRSDREQDTQYF
TGTGCCAGTAGTAGGTCGGACAGGGAACAGGATACGCAGTATTTT
>TRBV18|TRBD1|NA|TRBJ1-1
CASSPRTGPNTEAFF
TGTGCCAGCTCACCCAGGACAGGCCCGAACACTGAAGCTTTCTTT
>TRBV30|NA|few|TRBJ1-5
CAWSEGASNQPQHF
TGTGCCTGGAGTGAAGGGGCTAGCAATCAGCCCCAGCATTTT
>TRBV7-9|NA|few|TRBJ1-1
CASSLDVNTEAFF
TGTGCCAGCAGCTTAGACGTTAACACTGAAGCTTTCTTT
>TRBV10-3|TRBD1|NA|TRBJ1-5
CAISGGTGHNQPQHF
TGTGCCATCAGTGGAGGGACAGGGCACAATCAGCCCCAGCATTTT
>TRBV5-1|NA|NA|TRBJ2-7
CASSAWDVYEQYF
TGCGCCAGCAGCGCCTGGGACGTCTACGAGCAGTACTTC
>TRBV6-1|NA|NA|TRBJ2-3
CASFQTDTQYF
TGTGCCAGCTTCCAGACAGATACGCAGTATTTT
>TRBV25-1|TRBD1|few|TRBJ1-1
CASSDQGAGRTEAFF
TGTGCCAGCAGTGATCAGGGGGCAGGAAGGACTGAAGCTTTCTTT
>TRBV28|TRBD1|NA|TRBJ2-5
CASSTRTGPQETQYF
TGTGCCAGCAGTACCCGGACAGGGCCCCAAGAGACCCAGTACTTC
>TRBV2|NA|few|TRBJ1-6
CASSAGYGSPLHF
TGTGCCAGCAGTGCAGGGTACGGATCACCCCTCCACTTT
>TRBV7-9|NA|NA|TRBJ1-5
CASSLGGMSNQPQHF
TGTGCCAGCAGCTTGGGGGGTATGAGCAATCAGCCCCAGCATTTT
>TRBV4-1|TRBD1|NA|TRBJ1-1
CASSQVGDSINTEAFF
TGCGCCAGCAGCCAAGTAGGGGACAGTATCAACACTGAAGCTTTCTTT
>TRBV7-9|NA|few|TRBJ2-3
CASAFADTQYF
TGTGCCAGCGCTTTCGCAGATACGCAGTATTTT
>TRBV11-2|TRBD1|NA|TRBJ1-4
CASSFNPDRGNEKLFF
TGTGCCAGCAGCTTCAACCCCGACAGGGGTAATGAAAAACTGTTTTTT
>TRBV25-1|NA|NA|TRBJ2-3
CASSEVGRGAQYF
TGTGCCAGCAGTGAGGTAGGCAGGGGAGCGCAGTATTTT
>TRBV6-6|NA|few|TRBJ1-6
CASSYRATIDSPLHF
TGTGCCAGCAGTTACCGGGCCACGATCGATTCACCCCTCCACTTT
>TRBV30|NA|NA|TRBJ1-1
CAWGKRTVNTEAFF
TGTGCCTGGGGAAAACGGACGGTGAACACTGAAGCTTTCTTT
>TRBV4-1|NA|NA|TRBJ2-3
CASSVLGGPDTQYF
TGCGCCAGCAGCGTTTTGGGGGGACCAGATACGCAGTATTTT
>TRBV27|TRBD1|few|TRBJ2-3
CASSSYYRGRGTDTQYF
TGTGCCAGCAGTTCCTACTACAGGGGACGGGGCACAGATACGCAGTATTTT
>TRBV2|TRBD1|few|TRBJ2-7
CASTDRVHEQYF
TGTGCCAGCACGGACAGGGTCCACGAGCAGTACTTC
>TRBV19|TRBD1|few|TRBJ1-2
CASSIETGGNYGYTF
TGTGCCAGTAGTATTGAGACAGGGGGCAACTATGGCTACACCTTC
>TRBV23-1|NA|few|TRBJ2-5
CASRVLRRGGRETQYF
TGCGCCAGCAGGGTTCTTCGACGAGGGGGGCGTGAGACCCAGTACTTC
>TRBV5-4|TRBD1|few|TRBJ1-1
CASTLDRDLAEAFF
TGTGCCAGCACCCTGGACAGGGATTTGGCTGAAGCTTTCTTT
>TRBV6-1|TRBD2|NA|TRBJ2-1
CASSEGLAGGPLEQFF
TGTGCCAGCAGTGAAGGTCTAGCGGGGGGCCCCCTTGAGCAGTTCTTC
>TRBV5-7|NA|NA|TRBJ1-2
CASSLARDAPYGYTF
TGTGCCAGCAGCTTGGCCCGGGACGCGCCCTATGGCTACACCTTC